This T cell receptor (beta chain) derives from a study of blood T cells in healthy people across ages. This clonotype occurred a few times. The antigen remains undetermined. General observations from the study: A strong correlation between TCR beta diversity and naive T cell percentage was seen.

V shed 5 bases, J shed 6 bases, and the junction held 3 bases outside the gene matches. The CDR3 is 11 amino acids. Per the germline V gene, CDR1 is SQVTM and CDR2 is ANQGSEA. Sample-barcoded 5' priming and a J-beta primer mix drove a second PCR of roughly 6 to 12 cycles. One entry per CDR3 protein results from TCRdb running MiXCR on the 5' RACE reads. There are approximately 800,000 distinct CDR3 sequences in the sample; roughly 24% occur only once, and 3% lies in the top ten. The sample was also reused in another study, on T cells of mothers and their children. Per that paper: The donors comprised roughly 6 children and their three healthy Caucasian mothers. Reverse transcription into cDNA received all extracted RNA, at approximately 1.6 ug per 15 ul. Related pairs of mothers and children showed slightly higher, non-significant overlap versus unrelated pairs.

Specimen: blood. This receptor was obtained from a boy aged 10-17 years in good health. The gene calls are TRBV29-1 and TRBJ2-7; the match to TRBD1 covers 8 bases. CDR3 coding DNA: TGCAGCGTTATACAGGGGGTCGAGCAGTACTTC. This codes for CSVIQGVEQYF.